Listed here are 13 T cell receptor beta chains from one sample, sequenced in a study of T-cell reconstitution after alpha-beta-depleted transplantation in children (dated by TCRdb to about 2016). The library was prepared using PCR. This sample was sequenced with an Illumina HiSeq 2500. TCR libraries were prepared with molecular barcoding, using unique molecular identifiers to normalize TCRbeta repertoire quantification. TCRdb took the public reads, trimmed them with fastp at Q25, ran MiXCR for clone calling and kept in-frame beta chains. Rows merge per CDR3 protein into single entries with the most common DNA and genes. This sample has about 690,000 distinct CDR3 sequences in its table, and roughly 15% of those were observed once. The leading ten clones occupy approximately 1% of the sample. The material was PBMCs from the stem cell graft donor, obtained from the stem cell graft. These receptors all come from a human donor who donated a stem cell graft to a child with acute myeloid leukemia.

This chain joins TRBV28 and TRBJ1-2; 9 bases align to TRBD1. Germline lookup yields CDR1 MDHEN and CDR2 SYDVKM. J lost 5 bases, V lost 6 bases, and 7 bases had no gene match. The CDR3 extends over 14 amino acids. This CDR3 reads CASRFDRGFYGYTF. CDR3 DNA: TGTGCCAGCAGATTCGACAGGGGGTTTTATGGCTACACCTTC.

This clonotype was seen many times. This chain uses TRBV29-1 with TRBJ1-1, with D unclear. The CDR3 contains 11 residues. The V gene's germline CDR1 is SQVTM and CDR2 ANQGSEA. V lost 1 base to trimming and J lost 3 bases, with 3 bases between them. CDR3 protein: CSVEGDTEAFF. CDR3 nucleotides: TGCAGCGTTGAAGGGGACACTGAAGCTTTCTTT.

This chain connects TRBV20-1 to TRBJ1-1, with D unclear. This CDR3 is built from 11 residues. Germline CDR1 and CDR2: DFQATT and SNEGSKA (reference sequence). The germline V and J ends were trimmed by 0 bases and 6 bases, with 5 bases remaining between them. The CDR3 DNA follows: TGCAGTGCTAGAGAGCAACCTGAAGCTTTCTTT. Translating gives CSAREQPEAFF.

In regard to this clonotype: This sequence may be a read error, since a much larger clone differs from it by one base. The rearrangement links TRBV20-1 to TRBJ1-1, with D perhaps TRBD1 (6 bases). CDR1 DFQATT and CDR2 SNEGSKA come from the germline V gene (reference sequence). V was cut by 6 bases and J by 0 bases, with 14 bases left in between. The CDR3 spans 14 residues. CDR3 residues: CSAVSGVLNTEAFF. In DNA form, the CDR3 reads TGCAGTGCCGTTTCAGGGGTTTTGAACACTGAAGCTTTCTTT.

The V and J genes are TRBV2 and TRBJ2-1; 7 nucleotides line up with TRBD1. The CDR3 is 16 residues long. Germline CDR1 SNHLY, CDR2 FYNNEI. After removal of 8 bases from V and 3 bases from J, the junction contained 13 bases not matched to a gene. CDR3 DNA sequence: TGTGCCAGCGGTGCCCACCGGGACAGAGTCTACAATGAGCAGTTCTTC. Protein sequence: CASGAHRDRVYNEQFF. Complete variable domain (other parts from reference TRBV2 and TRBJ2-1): EPEVTQTPSHQVTQMGQEVILRCVPISNHLYFYWYRQILGQKVEFLVSFYNNEISEKSEIFDDQFSVERPDGSNFTLKIRSTKLEDSAMYFCASGAHRDRVYNEQFFGPGTRLTVL.

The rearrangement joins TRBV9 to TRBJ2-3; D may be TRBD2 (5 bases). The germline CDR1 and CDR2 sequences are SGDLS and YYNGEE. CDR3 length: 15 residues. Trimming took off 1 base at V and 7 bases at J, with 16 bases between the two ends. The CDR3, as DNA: TGTGCCAGCAGCGTACGGGAACGGGCCGAACATACGCAGTATTTT. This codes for CASSVRERAEHTQYF.

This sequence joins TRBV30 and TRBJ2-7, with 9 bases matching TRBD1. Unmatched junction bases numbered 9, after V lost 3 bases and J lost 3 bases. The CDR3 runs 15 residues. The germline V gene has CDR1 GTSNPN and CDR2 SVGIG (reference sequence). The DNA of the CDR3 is TGTGCCTGGAGCGAGGGACAGGGAGGCCTCTACGAGCAGTACTTC. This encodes CAWSEGQGGLYEQYF.

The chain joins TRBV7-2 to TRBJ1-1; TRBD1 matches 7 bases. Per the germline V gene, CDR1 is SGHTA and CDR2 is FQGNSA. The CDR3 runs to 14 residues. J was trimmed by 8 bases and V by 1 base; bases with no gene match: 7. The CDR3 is CASSLVPTGREAFF. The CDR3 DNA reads TGTGCCAGCAGCTTAGTTCCGACAGGGAGGGAAGCTTTCTTT.

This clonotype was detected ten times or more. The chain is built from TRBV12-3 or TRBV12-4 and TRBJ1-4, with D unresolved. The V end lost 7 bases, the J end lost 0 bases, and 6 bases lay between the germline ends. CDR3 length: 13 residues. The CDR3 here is CASTHPTNEKLFF. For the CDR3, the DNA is TGTGCCAGCACCCATCCAACTAATGAAAAACTGTTTTTT.

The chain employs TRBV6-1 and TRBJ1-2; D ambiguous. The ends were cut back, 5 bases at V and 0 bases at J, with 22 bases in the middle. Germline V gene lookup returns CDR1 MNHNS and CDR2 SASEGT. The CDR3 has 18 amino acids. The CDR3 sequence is CASSPDGLRRVPNYGYTF. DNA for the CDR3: TGTGCCAGCAGTCCCGACGGACTTCGGCGGGTTCCTAACTATGGCTACACCTTC.

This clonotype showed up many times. This CDR3 is CSSSLGDTQYF. In DNA form, the CDR3 reads TGCAGTTCCTCTCTGGGAGATACGCAGTATTTT. The chain is built from TRBV20-1 and TRBJ2-3; D remains unclear. V was cut by 8 bases and J by 5 bases, with 11 bases left in between. Germline V lookup: CDR1 DFQATT, CDR2 SNEGSKA (reference sequence). This CDR3 region has 11 residues.

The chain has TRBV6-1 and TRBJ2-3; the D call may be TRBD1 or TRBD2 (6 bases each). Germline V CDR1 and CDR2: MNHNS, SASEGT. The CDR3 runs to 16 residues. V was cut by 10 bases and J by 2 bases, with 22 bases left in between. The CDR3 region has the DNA TGTGCCACTTTAACCTCCCGGGGGCAAACCACAGATACGCAGTATTTT. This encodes CATLTSRGQTTDTQYF.

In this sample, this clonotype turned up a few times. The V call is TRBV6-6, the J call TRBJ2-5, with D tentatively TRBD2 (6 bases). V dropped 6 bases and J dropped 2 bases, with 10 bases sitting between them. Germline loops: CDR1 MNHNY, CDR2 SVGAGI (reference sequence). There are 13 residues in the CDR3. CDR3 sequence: CASRSTSQETQYF. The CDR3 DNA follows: TGTGCCAGCAGATCGACTAGTCAAGAGACCCAGTACTTC.